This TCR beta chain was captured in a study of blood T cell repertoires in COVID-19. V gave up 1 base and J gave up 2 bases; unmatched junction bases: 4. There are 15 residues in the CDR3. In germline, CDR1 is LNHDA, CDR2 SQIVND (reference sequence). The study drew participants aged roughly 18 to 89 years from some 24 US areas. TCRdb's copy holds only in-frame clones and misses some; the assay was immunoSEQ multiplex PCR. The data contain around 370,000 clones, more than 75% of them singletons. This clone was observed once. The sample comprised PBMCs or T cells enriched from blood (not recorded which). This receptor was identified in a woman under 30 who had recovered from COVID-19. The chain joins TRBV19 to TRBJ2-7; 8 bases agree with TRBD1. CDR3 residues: CASSIVGTGPYEQYF. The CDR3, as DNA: TGTGCCAGTAGTATAGTAGGGACAGGTCCCTACGAGCAGTACTTC. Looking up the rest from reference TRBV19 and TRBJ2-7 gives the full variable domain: DGGITQSPKYLFRKEGQNVTLSCEQNLNHDAMYWYRQDPGQGLRLIYYSQIVNDFQKGDIAEGYSVSREKKESFPLTVTSAQKNPTAFYLCASSIVGTGPYEQYFGPGTRLTVT.